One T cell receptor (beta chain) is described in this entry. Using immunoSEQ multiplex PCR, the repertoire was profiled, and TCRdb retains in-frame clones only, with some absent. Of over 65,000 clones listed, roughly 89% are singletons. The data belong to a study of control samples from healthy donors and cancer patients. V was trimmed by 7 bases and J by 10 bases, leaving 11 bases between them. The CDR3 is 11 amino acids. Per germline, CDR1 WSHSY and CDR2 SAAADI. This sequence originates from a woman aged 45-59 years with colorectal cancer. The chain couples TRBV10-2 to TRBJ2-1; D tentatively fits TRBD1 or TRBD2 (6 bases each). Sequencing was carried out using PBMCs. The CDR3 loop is CASNAGGEQFF. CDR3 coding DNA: TGCGCCAGCAATGCCGGGGGCGAGCAGTTCTTC.